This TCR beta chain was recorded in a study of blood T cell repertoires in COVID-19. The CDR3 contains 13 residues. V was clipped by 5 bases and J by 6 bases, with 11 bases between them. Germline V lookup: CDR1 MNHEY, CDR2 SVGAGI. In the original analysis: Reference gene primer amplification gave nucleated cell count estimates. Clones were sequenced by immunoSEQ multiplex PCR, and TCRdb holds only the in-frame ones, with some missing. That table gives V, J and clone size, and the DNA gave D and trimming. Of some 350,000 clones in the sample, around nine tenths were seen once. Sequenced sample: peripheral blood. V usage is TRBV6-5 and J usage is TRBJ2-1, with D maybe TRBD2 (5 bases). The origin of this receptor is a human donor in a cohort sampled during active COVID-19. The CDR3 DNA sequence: TGTGCCAGCAGTCCGGACTCATTCAATGAGCAGTTCTTC. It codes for CASSPDSFNEQFF.